One and the same sample provided the 27 T cell receptor beta chains below, sequenced in a study of blood T cell repertoires in COVID-19. Sequenced by immunoSEQ multiplex PCR; TCRdb stores in-frame clones only, minus some. Among roughly 100,000 clones listed, 79% were seen once. Source material: peripheral blood. These TCRs come from a woman over 75 with active or convalescent COVID-19.

This chain links TRBV18 with TRBJ2-3; 10 nucleotides align to TRBD2. Germline assignment: CDR1 KGHSH and CDR2 LQKENI. V gave up 1 base and J gave up 3 bases; unmatched junction bases: 7. The CDR3 runs 17 residues. This CDR3 is CASSPQLAGDGTDTQYF. In DNA, the CDR3 is TGTGCCAGCTCACCACAGCTAGCGGGAGACGGAACAGATACGCAGTATTTT.

V gene TRBV6-1 combines with J gene TRBJ1-4; 8 nucleotides agree with TRBD1. CDR1 and CDR2 (germline): MNHNS, SASEGT. The junction had 3 bases not matched to a gene; V was cut back by 3 bases and J by 3 bases. CDR3 length equals 15 residues. Here the CDR3 reads CASSDRGLANEKLFF. The CDR3 DNA reads TGTGCCAGCAGTGACAGGGGGCTGGCTAATGAAAAACTGTTTTTT.

CDR3 DNA: TGTGCCAGCTCACCCGGCGGCTACGAGCAGTACTTC. Translated: CASSPGGYEQYF. The rearrangement links TRBV18 to TRBJ2-7; D not resolved. Trimming took 3 bases from V and 3 from J, leaving 6 bases between them. The CDR3 covers 12 residues. Germline V gene sequence: CDR1 KGHSH, CDR2 LQKENI.

Of note for this clone: Other DNA sequences in this sample translate to the same CDR3. The V call is TRBV28, the J call TRBJ1-1; D not certain. CDR3 length: 13 amino acids. Germline-derived CDR1 and CDR2 are MDHEN and SYDVKM. Trimming pared 3 bases from V and 1 base from J, leaving 6 bases between. The CDR3 here is CASSFRGNTEAFF. The CDR3 region has the DNA TGTGCCAGCAGTTTCAGAGGGAACACTGAAGCTTTCTTT.

The chain combines TRBV5-1 with TRBJ2-1; 11 nucleotides agree with TRBD1. Germline V gives CDR1 SGHRS, CDR2 YFSETQ. V was pared by 0 bases and J by 4 bases, with 3 bases of the junction left unmatched. The CDR3 runs to 16 residues. The CDR3 spells CASSLAGTGGYNEQFF. The CDR3 coding sequence is TGCGCCAGCAGCTTGGCCGGGACAGGGGGGTACAATGAGCAGTTCTTC.

This clone was detected only once. V gene TRBV30 combines with J gene TRBJ1-6, with D maybe TRBD1 (6 bases). CDR1 and CDR2 from the germline V gene are GTSNPN and SVGIG (reference sequence). This CDR3 has 14 amino acids. V lost 4 bases to trimming and J lost 6 bases, with 13 bases between them. The CDR3 bases are TGTGCCTGGACGCTACAGGGCGGTAATTCACCCCTCCACTTT. Its translation is CAWTLQGGNSPLHF.

CDR3 loop: CASSSEGQRLGNEQFF. The CDR3 bases are TGTGCCAGCAGCTCCGAAGGCCAACGACTAGGCAATGAGCAGTTCTTC. V is TRBV11-2 and J is TRBJ2-1; D may be TRBD2 (6 bases). Germline CDR1 SGHAT, CDR2 FQNNGV. The length of the CDR3 is 16 residues. The ends were cut back, 4 bases at V and 6 bases at J, with 19 bases in the middle.

The CDR3 DNA sequence: TGTGCCAGCAGCTTAGGGACTAGCGGGAGAAATGAGCAGTTCTTC. It specifies CASSLGTSGRNEQFF. V is TRBV5-8 and J is TRBJ2-1; 14 positions agree with TRBD2. Per the germline V gene, CDR1 is SGHTS and CDR2 is YDEGEE. This CDR3 region has 15 residues. The ends lost 2 bases at V and 7 bases at J; junction bases unmatched: 2.

The rearrangement links TRBV7-2 to TRBJ1-1; D possibly corresponds to TRBD1 (5 bases). This CDR3 has 14 residues. CDR1 is SGHTA, CDR2 FQGNSA, per germline. Trimming removed 3 bases from V and 5 bases from J, with 13 bases in between. CDR3 sequence (DNA): TGTGCCAGCAGCTTGCAGGGCGTCGGAACTGAAGCTTTCTTT. Protein: CASSLQGVGTEAFF. Together with reference TRBV7-2 and TRBJ1-1, the CDR3 gives the full variable domain: GAGVSQSPSNKVTEKGKDVELRCDPISGHTALYWYRQSLGQGLEFLIYFQGNSAPDKSGLPSDRFSAERTGGSVSTLTIQRTQQEDSAVYLCASSLQGVGTEAFFGQGTRLTVV.

The chain links TRBV29-1 to TRBJ1-3, with D tentatively TRBD1 (5 bases). This CDR3 has 14 amino acids. The germline V and J ends were trimmed by 7 bases and 2 bases, with 15 bases remaining between them. Per the germline V gene, CDR1 is SQVTM and CDR2 is ANQGSEA. CDR3 bases: TGCAGCGCCCGAAGGGGAGGTGCTGGAAACACCATATATTTT. It codes for CSARRGGAGNTIYF.

The chain carries TRBV19 and TRBJ1-5; TRBD1 aligns across 9 bases. The V gene end was trimmed by 7 bases and the J gene end by 2 bases; junction bases not matched to a gene: 9. Germline lookup yields CDR1 LNHDA and CDR2 SQIVND (reference sequence). The CDR3 is 16 amino acids. The CDR3 protein is CASTSWDREGNQPQHF. CDR3 nucleotides: TGTGCCAGTACCTCTTGGGACAGGGAAGGCAATCAGCCCCAGCATTTT.

The sample holds one count of this clone. The V call is TRBV29-1, the J call TRBJ2-7; 7 positions agree with TRBD1. The germline V gene has CDR1 SQVTM and CDR2 ANQGSEA. This CDR3 comprises 13 residues. V lost 4 bases and J lost 0; bases outside the gene matches: 3. The CDR3 sequence: CSVGGDSSYEQYF. Here the CDR3 DNA reads TGCAGCGTTGGTGGGGACAGCTCCTACGAGCAGTACTTC.

This clone was counted once. This chain uses TRBV12-3 or TRBV12-4 with TRBJ1-2; D gene unclear. The CDR3 runs 11 residues. The V and J ends lost 5 bases and 3 bases respectively, with 4 bases between them. The CDR3 nucleotides are TGTGCCAGCAGTAACTACTATGGCTACACCTTC. As protein: CASSNYYGYTF.

The chain is built from TRBV7-9 and TRBJ1-2; 10 positions match TRBD1. The CDR3 contains 15 residues. V dropped 2 bases and J dropped 8; count of bases not matched to a gene: 8. Germline V gene sequence: CDR1 SEHNR, CDR2 FQNEAQ (reference sequence). The CDR3 loop reads CASSLSGQGIFGYTF. CDR3 DNA sequence: TGTGCCAGCAGCTTATCGGGACAGGGGATCTTCGGCTACACCTTC.

The chain combines TRBV10-1 with TRBJ1-1; D is unresolved. V dropped 0 bases and J dropped 5 bases, with 7 bases sitting between them. Germline V lookup: CDR1 WNHNN, CDR2 SYGVQD (reference sequence). The CDR3 is 13 amino acids. DNA of the CDR3: TGCGCCAGCAGTGAGTCAGGGAGGACTGAAGCTTTCTTT. It is translated as CASSESGRTEAFF.

The chain combines TRBV11-2 with TRBJ2-1; 8 nucleotides align to TRBD1. The germline gives CDR1 SGHAT, CDR2 FQNNGV. There are 15 residues in the CDR3. J was trimmed by 4 bases and V by 1 base; bases with no gene match: 3. The CDR3 sequence is CASSLAQGAYNEQFF. As DNA, the CDR3 is TGTGCCAGCAGCTTAGCCCAGGGGGCGTACAATGAGCAGTTCTTC.

This clone has a handful of counts. V is TRBV9 and J is TRBJ1-1; D might be TRBD1 (6 bases). Germline V gene lookup returns CDR1 SGDLS and CDR2 YYNGEE. Between the trimmed V and J ends, which lost 1 base and 0 bases, there was a span of 7 bases. CDR3 length: 14 residues. This CDR3 is CASSVSGVNTEAFF. The DNA of the CDR3 is TGTGCCAGCAGCGTATCAGGGGTGAACACTGAAGCTTTCTTT.

The chain combines TRBV5-1 with TRBJ2-5, with 8 bases lining up with TRBD1. Germline loops: CDR1 SGHRS, CDR2 YFSETQ. This CDR3 region has 12 residues. V shed 7 bases and J 5 bases; nucleotides not matched to a gene: 4. CDR3 sequence: CASGQGEETQYF. CDR3 sequence (DNA): TGCGCCAGCGGACAGGGAGAGGAGACCCAGTACTTC.

The chain has TRBV7-2 and TRBJ2-3; D is undetermined. CDR1 and CDR2 from the germline V gene are SGHTA and FQGNSA. The CDR3 sequence is 13 residues long. The V end was cut by 3 bases, the J end by 3 bases, with 7 bases between. CDR3 DNA sequence: TGTGCCAGCAGCTTCCCAGGAACAGATACGCAGTATTTT. Its translation: CASSFPGTDTQYF. Variable domain in full (rest from reference TRBV7-2 and TRBJ2-3): GAGVSQSPSNKVTEKGKDVELRCDPISGHTALYWYRQSLGQGLEFLIYFQGNSAPDKSGLPSDRFSAERTGGSVSTLTIQRTQQEDSAVYLCASSFPGTDTQYFGPGTRLTVL.

J is TRBJ1-5 and V is TRBV19; 11 nucleotides agree with TRBD1. Germline assignment: CDR1 LNHDA and CDR2 SQIVND (reference sequence). Unmatched junction bases numbered 2, after V lost 6 bases and J lost 7 bases. The CDR3 spans 13 residues. This CDR3 reads CASRGQGGQPQHF. The CDR3 DNA sequence: TGTGCCAGTAGGGGACAGGGGGGGCAGCCCCAGCATTTT.

V and J are TRBV29-1 and TRBJ1-4; the D gene is possibly TRBD1 (5 bases). The V end was cut by 4 bases, the J end by 8 bases, with 14 bases between. The germline CDR1 and CDR2 sequences are SQVTM and ANQGSEA. There are 13 residues in the CDR3. The CDR3 region has the DNA TGCAGCGTTGCCGGGACTACACGGGAAAAACTGTTTTTT. Protein sequence: CSVAGTTREKLFF.

This clone is a singleton in its sample. The chain is built from TRBV6-5 and TRBJ1-5, with 7 bases fitting TRBD1. The CDR3 has 14 residues. Looked up from germline, CDR1 is MNHEY and CDR2 is SVGAGI. The junction had 3 bases not matched to a gene; V was cut back by 5 bases and J by 2 bases. The CDR3 DNA is TGTGCCAGCAGTCCCGGGACAGGCAATCAGCCCCAGCATTTT. Translation: CASSPGTGNQPQHF.

This clone was picked up a small number of times. The J gene is TRBJ2-5, the V gene TRBV6-5, with D possibly being TRBD2 (6 bases). The CDR3 runs to 15 residues. V was cut by 4 bases and J by 4 bases, with 16 bases left in between. Germline assignment: CDR1 MNHEY and CDR2 SVGAGI. CDR3 nucleotides: TGTGCCAGCAGTTCCTTCCAGGGCGGGATAGAGACCCAGTACTTC. Amino acids: CASSSFQGGIETQYF.

This chain joins TRBV19 and TRBJ2-3; 9 bases fit TRBD2. CDR3 length: 15 amino acids. Germline CDR1 LNHDA, CDR2 SQIVND (reference sequence). V lost 1 base and J lost 6; bases outside the gene matches: 5. CDR3 in DNA: TGTGCCAGTAGTATAGCGGCTAGCGGGGAGGATACGCAGTATTTT. It is translated as CASSIAASGEDTQYF.

This chain links TRBV2 with TRBJ1-4, with a weak D call TRBD1 (5 bases). This CDR3 contains 15 residues. Germline V lookup: CDR1 SNHLY, CDR2 FYNNEI. Between the trimmed V and J ends, which lost 2 bases and 6 bases, there was a span of 13 bases. CDR3 DNA sequence: TGTGCCAGCAGTGAATTTGGGGGGATGGATGAAAAACTGTTTTTT. Translation gives CASSEFGGMDEKLFF.

This chain joins TRBV7-9 and TRBJ2-7; TRBD2 agrees at 11 bases. The CDR3 covers 14 residues. The junction had 2 bases not matched to a gene; V was cut back by 5 bases and J by 2 bases. Germline V lookup: CDR1 SEHNR, CDR2 FQNEAQ (reference sequence). Here the CDR3 DNA reads TGTGCCAGCAGCCGACTAGCGGGGCCCTACGAGCAGTACTTC. Protein: CASSRLAGPYEQYF. The variable domain in full, completed from reference TRBV7-9 and TRBJ2-7, reads DTGVSQNPRHKITKRGQNVTFRCDPISEHNRLYWYRQTLGQGPEFLTYFQNEAQLEKSRLLSDRFSAERPKGSFSTLEIQRTEQGDSAMYLCASSRLAGPYEQYFGPGTRLTVT.

The chain combines TRBV13 with TRBJ2-1; D perhaps matches TRBD2 (6 bases). CDR3 length: 14 residues. The germline V gene has CDR1 PRHDT and CDR2 FYEKMQ (reference sequence). Trimming shortened V by 8 bases and J by 3 bases, and 14 bases separated the two germline ends. As DNA, the CDR3 is TGTGCCAGCGTCAGGGAGGCTAGCTACAATGAGCAGTTCTTC. Amino acids: CASVREASYNEQFF. Full variable domain (remainder filled in from reference TRBV13 and TRBJ2-1): AAGVIQSPRHLIKEKRETATLKCYPIPRHDTVYWYQQGPGQDPQFLISFYEKMQSDKGSIPDRFSAQQFSDYHSELNMSSLELGDSALYFCASVREASYNEQFFGPGTRLTVL.